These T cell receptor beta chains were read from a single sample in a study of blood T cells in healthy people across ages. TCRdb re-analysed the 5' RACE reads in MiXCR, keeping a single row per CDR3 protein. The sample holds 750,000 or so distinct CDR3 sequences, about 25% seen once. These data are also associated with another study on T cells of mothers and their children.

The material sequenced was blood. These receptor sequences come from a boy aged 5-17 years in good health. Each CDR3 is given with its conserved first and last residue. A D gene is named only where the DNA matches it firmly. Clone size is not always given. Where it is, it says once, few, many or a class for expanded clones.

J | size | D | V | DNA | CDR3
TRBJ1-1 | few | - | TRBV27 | TGTGCCAGCAGTTTAGTGGGCGGTAACATGAACACTGAAGCTTTCTTT | CASSLVGGNMNTEAFF
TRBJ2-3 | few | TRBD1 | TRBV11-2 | TGTGCCAGCAGCTTAGGGGCGGCAGGGGGTTCCACAGATACGCAGTATTTT | CASSLGAAGGSTDTQYF
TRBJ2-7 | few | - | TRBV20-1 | TGCAGTGCTAGATCTGACGAGCAGTACTTC | CSARSDEQYF
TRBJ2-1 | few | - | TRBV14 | TGTGCCAGCAGCCAGGCGCACAATGAGCAGTTCTTC | CASSQAHNEQFF
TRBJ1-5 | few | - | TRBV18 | TGTGCCAGCTCGCCCAAGGATCAGCCCCAGCATTTT | CASSPKDQPQHF
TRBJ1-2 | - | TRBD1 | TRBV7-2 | TGTGCCAGCAGCTTAGGGACAGGACTTATCTATGGCTACACCTTC | CASSLGTGLIYGYTF
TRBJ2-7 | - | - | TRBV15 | TGCGCCACCAGCACCACGATGTACGAGCAGTACTTC | CATSTTMYEQYF
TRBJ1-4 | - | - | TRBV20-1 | TGCAGTGCTAGTCCTAGGCAGACCGAGTTTGAAAAACTGTTTTTT | CSASPRQTEFEKLFF
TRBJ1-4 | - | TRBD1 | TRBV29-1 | TGCAGCGTTGAGGCCAGGGGGCCTAATGAAAAACTGTTTTTT | CSVEARGPNEKLFF
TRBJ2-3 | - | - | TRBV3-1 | TGTGCCAGCAGCTCCTGGGATGGGTCCCGCACAGATACGCAGTATTTT | CASSSWDGSRTDTQYF
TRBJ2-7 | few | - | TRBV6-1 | TGTGCCAGCATCACGGCAGGGTCGTACGAGCAGTACTTC | CASITAGSYEQYF
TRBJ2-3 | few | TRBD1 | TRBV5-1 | TGCGCCAGCAGCGCCGGGACAGCAGATACGCAGTATTTT | CASSAGTADTQYF
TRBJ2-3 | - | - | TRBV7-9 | TGTGCCAGCAGCTTAGGGACCGGCGGGGTTTGGCAGTATTTT | CASSLGTGGVWQYF
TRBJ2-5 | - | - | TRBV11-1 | TGTGCCAGCAGCTATGCATACAGGGTGGAAGAGACCCAGTACTTC | CASSYAYRVEETQYF